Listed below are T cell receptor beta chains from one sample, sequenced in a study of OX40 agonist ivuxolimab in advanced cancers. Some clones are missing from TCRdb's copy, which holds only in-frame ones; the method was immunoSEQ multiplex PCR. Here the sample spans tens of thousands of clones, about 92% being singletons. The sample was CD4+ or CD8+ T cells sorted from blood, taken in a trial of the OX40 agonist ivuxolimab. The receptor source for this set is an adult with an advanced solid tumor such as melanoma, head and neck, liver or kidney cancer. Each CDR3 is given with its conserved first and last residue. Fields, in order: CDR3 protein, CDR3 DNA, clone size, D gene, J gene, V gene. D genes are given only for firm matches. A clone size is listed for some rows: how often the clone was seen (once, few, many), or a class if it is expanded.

CASSFRGGAGDTQYF,TGTGCCAGCAGCTTTCGCGGGGGGGCCGGTGATACGCAGTATTTT,.,TRBD2,TRBJ2-3,TRBV5-4
CASSRTATGELFF,TGTGCCAGCAGCAGGACAGCTACCGGGGAGCTGTTTTTT,.,.,TRBJ2-2,TRBV6-5
CASCTGTVPYNEQFF,TGTGCCAGCTGTACCGGGACAGTCCCCTACAATGAGCAGTTCTTC,.,TRBD1,TRBJ2-1,TRBV6-1
CASSLRGAGELFF,TGTGCCAGCAGCTTAAGAGGGGCCGGGGAGCTGTTTTTT,.,.,TRBJ2-2,TRBV11-1
CASGSRQGPLDTIYF,TGTGCTAGTGGTTCCCGACAGGGTCCGTTGGACACCATATATTTT,.,TRBD1,TRBJ1-3,TRBV12-5
CASSPWRVEGTEAFF,TGTGCCAGCAGCCCGTGGAGGGTTGAGGGCACTGAAGCTTTCTTT,.,.,TRBJ1-1,TRBV5-5
CASSELAGGPDTQYF,TGTGCCAGCAGTGAACTAGCGGGGGGGCCAGATACGCAGTATTTT,.,TRBD2,TRBJ2-3,TRBV6-4
CASSWTEGAEQFF,TGTGCCAGCAGCTGGACAGAGGGGGCTGAGCAGTTCTTC,.,TRBD1,TRBJ2-1,TRBV5-4
CASSQDRTNEKLFF,TGCGCCAGCAGCCAAGACAGAACTAATGAAAAACTGTTTTTT,.,.,TRBJ1-4,TRBV4-1
CASSYGTSNTGELFF,TGTGCCAGCAGCTACGGGACGTCGAACACCGGGGAGCTGTTTTTT,.,.,TRBJ2-2,TRBV13
CASSLGGGEQFF,TGTGCCAGCAGCTTAGGGGGCGGCGAGCAGTTCTTC,.,.,TRBJ2-1,TRBV7-2
CASSTHQETQYF,TGTGCCAGCAGCACGCACCAAGAGACCCAGTACTTC,.,.,TRBJ2-5,TRBV9
CASSSLGGNEQFF,TGTGCCAGCAGCTCCCTCGGCGGCAATGAGCAGTTCTTC,.,.,TRBJ2-1,TRBV9
CASSQDWADGYTF,TGTGCCAGCAGCCAAGATTGGGCGGATGGCTACACCTTC,.,.,TRBJ1-2,TRBV4-2
CASSEGVGFEQYF,TGTGCCAGCAGTGAGGGGGTCGGCTTCGAGCAGTACTTC,few,.,TRBJ2-7,TRBV2
CASSWGGAQETQYF,TGTGCCAGCAGTTGGGGGGGGGCCCAAGAGACCCAGTACTTC,.,.,TRBJ2-5,TRBV27
CASSWGLFNSPLHF,TGTGCCAGTAGTTGGGGGCTGTTTAATTCACCCCTCCACTTT,.,.,TRBJ1-6,TRBV19
CACRTDRTDYGYTF,TGTGCGTGCCGGACGGACAGAACCGACTATGGCTACACCTTC,once,.,TRBJ1-2,TRBV30
CASSGGLADTQYF,TGTGCCAGCAGCGGGGGACTAGCGGATACCCAGTACTTC,.,TRBD2,TRBJ2-5,TRBV7-2
CASSEVGGNTEAFF,TGTGCCAGCAGTGAAGTTGGGGGGAACACTGAAGCTTTCTTT,.,.,TRBJ1-1,TRBV6-1
CASSSSASTFSGNTIYF,TGCGCCAGCAGCTCCTCAGCGTCCACCTTCTCTGGAAACACCATATATTTT,.,.,TRBJ1-3,TRBV5-1
CASSQDPLWGAGAKETQYF,TGCGCCAGCAGCCAAGATCCCCTTTGGGGGGCGGGGGCTAAAGAGACCCAGTACTTC,.,.,TRBJ2-5,TRBV4-3
CASSPRGTPQAEQYF,TGTGCCAGCAGCCCGCGAGGGACGCCCCAGGCCGAGCAGTACTTC,.,.,TRBJ2-7,TRBV5-4
CASSFVSDTQYF,TGTGCCAGCAGCTTCGTCTCAGATACGCAGTATTTT,.,.,TRBJ2-3,TRBV11-2
CASSFPGVNTEAFF,TGTGCCAGCAGTTTCCCAGGGGTGAACACTGAAGCTTTCTTT,.,.,TRBJ1-1,TRBV27
CASSQEGGTEAFF,TGTGCCAGCAGCCAAGAAGGGGGAACTGAAGCTTTCTTT,.,.,TRBJ1-1,TRBV14
CASSILVSGGGIGELFF,TGTGCCAGCAGTATTCTGGTTAGCGGGGGAGGGATCGGGGAGCTGTTTTTT,.,TRBD2,TRBJ2-2,TRBV27
CASSNVTRGAYYNEQFF,TGTGCCAGTAGTAATGTGACGCGGGGGGCGTATTACAATGAGCAGTTCTTC,.,TRBD2,TRBJ2-1,TRBV19
CASSFDRAYGYTF,TGTGCCAGCAGCTTTGACAGGGCGTATGGCTACACCTTC,once,.,TRBJ1-2,TRBV12-1
CASSRNPGVLGEGVDGYTF,TGTGCCAGCAGCCGGAATCCGGGCGTTCTTGGGGAGGGGGTAGATGGCTACACCTTC,.,.,TRBJ1-2,TRBV7-9
CASSLYRDQPQHF,TGTGCCAGCAGCTTATACAGGGATCAGCCCCAGCATTTT,.,.,TRBJ1-5,TRBV13
CASSLTGSSGNTIYF,TGTGCCAGCAGCCTTACAGGGAGCTCTGGAAACACCATATATTTT,.,.,TRBJ1-3,TRBV4-2
CASSEYNSPLHF,TGTGCCAGCAGTGAATATAATTCACCCCTCCACTTT,.,.,TRBJ1-6,TRBV6-5